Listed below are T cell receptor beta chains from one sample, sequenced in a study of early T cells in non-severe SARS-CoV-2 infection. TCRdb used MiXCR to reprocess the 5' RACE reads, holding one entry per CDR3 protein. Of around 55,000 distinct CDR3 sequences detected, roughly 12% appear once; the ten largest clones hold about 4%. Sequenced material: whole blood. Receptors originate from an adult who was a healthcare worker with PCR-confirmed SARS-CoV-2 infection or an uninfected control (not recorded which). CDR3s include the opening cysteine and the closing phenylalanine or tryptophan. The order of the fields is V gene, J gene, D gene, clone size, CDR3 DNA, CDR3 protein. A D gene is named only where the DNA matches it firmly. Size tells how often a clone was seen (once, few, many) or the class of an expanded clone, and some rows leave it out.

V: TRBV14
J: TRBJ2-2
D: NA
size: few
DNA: TGTGCCAGCAGCCAAGTGGCCACCGGGGAGCTGTTTTTT
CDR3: CASSQVATGELFF

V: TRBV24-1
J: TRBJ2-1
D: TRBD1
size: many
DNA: TGTGCCACCAGTGCCCCCGGGACAGGGTCCCATGAGCAGTTCTTC
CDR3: CATSAPGTGSHEQFF

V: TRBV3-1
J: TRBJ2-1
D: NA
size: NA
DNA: TGTGCCAGCAGCCAAGATCCCGGGAGCCACAATGAGCAGTTCTTC
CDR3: CASSQDPGSHNEQFF

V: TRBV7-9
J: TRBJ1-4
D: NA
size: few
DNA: TGTGCCAGCAGTTTCGGACGGAGCCCACAAGGTGAAAAACTGTTTTTT
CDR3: CASSFGRSPQGEKLFF

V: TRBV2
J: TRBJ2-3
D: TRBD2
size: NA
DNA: TGTGCCAGCAGTACGGGACTAGCGGCAGATACGCAGTATTTT
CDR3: CASSTGLAADTQYF

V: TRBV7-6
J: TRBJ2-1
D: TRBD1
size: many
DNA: TGTGCCAGCAGCTTACAGGACAGGTCCTACAATGAGCAGTTCTTC
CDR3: CASSLQDRSYNEQFF

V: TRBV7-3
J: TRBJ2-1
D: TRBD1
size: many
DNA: TGTGCCAGCAGCTTACGACAGGGGGCCTACAATGAGCAGTTCTTC
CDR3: CASSLRQGAYNEQFF

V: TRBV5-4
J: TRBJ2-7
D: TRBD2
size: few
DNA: TGTGCCACCGAGGTCGGGAGGGCTGGCCACGAGCAGTACTTC
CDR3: CATEVGRAGHEQYF

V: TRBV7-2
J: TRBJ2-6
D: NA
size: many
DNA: TGTGCCAGCAGCTTAGGAGGACCTGGGGCCAACGTCCTGACTTTC
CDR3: CASSLGGPGANVLTF

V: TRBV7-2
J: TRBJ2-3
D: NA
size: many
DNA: TGTGCCAGCAGCTCGCCACCTGGTGAAACGCAGTATTTT
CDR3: CASSSPPGETQYF

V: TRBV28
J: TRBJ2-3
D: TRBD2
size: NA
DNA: TGTGCCATACAGCGGGAGGCGTCAGATACGCAGTATTTT
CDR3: CAIQREASDTQYF

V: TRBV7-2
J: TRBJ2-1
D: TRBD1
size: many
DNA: TGTGCCAGCAGCTTCGACAGGGGCTGGCATGAGCAGTTCTTC
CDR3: CASSFDRGWHEQFF

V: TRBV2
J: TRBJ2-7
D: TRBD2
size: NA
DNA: TGTGCCAGCTTCGGACTAGCGGGAGACCGGCAGTACTTC
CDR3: CASFGLAGDRQYF

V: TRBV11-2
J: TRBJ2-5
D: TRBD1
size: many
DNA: TGTGCCAGCAGCTTAGAACCGTTGGACAGGGGAAAGACCCAGTACTTC
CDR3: CASSLEPLDRGKTQYF

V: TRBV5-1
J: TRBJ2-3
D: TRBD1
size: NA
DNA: TGCGCCAGCAGCTTCCGGGACAGGGGTCGTCCCAGCACAGATACGCAGTATTTT
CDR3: CASSFRDRGRPSTDTQYF